Following are 30 T cell receptor beta chains from one sample sequenced in a study of T cells in Graves' hyperthyroidism and ophthalmopathy. The CDR3 regions of TCR beta were amplified from RNA transcripts. First-round RT-PCR of the TCR CDR3 relied on the HTBI primer set. Using its own MiXCR run on the multiplex PCR reads, TCRdb lists one record per CDR3 protein. The sample has over 550,000 distinct CDR3 sequences, around 15% seen once; the top ten hold 15% to 20%. Sequencing was carried out using blood. Receptors originate from a young woman with Graves' hyperthyroidism.

This clonotype has a count of ten or more. One end of the junction varies from germline; a read error may be responsible. The CDR3 coding sequence is TGCAGTGCTAGAAGGGGGGACAGGGATGTCTTC. This codes for CSARRGDRDVF. V usage is TRBV20-1 and J usage is TRBJ2-1; TRBD1 matches at 9 bases. Germline V CDR1 and CDR2: DFQATT, SNEGSKA (reference sequence). The length of the CDR3 is 11 residues.

The CDR3 DNA reads TGTGCCTGGGGCGCGGGGACTGAAGCTTTCTTT. Its translation is CAWGAGTEAFF. The chain carries TRBV27 and TRBJ1-1; weak D call: TRBD1 (5 bases). CDR1 is MNHEY, CDR2 SMNVEV, per germline (reference sequence). Trimming removed 11 bases at V and 5 bases at J, with 12 bases between. This CDR3 is 11 amino acids long.

This clonotype was recorded at least ten times. The genes are TRBV2 and TRBJ2-5; D is unclear. The V end lost 6 bases, the J end lost 2 bases, and 10 bases lay between the germline ends. The CDR3 totals 13 residues. Per the germline V gene, CDR1 is SNHLY and CDR2 is FYNNEI. The CDR3 sequence is CASSSTSQETQYF. In DNA, the CDR3 is TGTGCCAGCAGCTCGACATCTCAAGAGACCCAGTACTTC.

Note on this clonotype: One base away lies a much larger clone, so this may be a sequencing read error. The chain uses TRBV7-9 and TRBJ2-1; 7 bases map to TRBD2. Per germline, CDR1 SEHNR and CDR2 FQNEAQ (reference sequence). The CDR3 contains 13 residues. CDR3 sequence (DNA): TGTGCCAGCAGCCCCGGACTAGTTCATGAGCAGCTCTTC. Translated: CASSPGLVHEQLF.

Ten or more counts support this clonotype. The V and J genes are TRBV2 and TRBJ1-5; 11 bases line up with TRBD1. From germline, CDR1 is SNHLY and CDR2 FYNNEI. The CDR3 spans 15 residues. The J segment lost 7 bases and the V segment lost 6 bases, leaving 8 bases of the junction unmatched. The CDR3 spells CASRRTGGRLQPQHF. CDR3 in DNA: TGTGCCAGCAGGAGGACAGGGGGCCGTCTGCAGCCCCAGCATTTT. Using reference TRBV2 and TRBJ1-5 for the parts outside the CDR3, the full variable domain is EPEVTQTPSHQVTQMGQEVILRCVPISNHLYFYWYRQILGQKVEFLVSFYNNEISEKSEIFDDQFSVERPDGSNFTLKIRSTKLEDSAMYFCASRRTGGRLQPQHFGDGTRLSIL.

This clonotype was detected ten times or more. This sequence joins TRBV6-5 and TRBJ2-7; D possibly matches TRBD1 or TRBD2 (5 bases each). Germline V gene data show CDR1 as MNHEY and CDR2 as SVGAGI. The CDR3 is 13 amino acids. Trimming stripped 2 bases from V and 4 bases from J, with 9 bases between. CDR3 residues: CASSYGTKYEQYF. The CDR3 region has the DNA TGTGCCAGCAGTTACGGGACGAAGTACGAGCAGTACTTC.

This clonotype was observed many times. The rearrangement links TRBV20-1 to TRBJ2-7, with D tentatively TRBD2 (6 bases). CDR3 length equals 14 residues. CDR1 is DFQATT and CDR2 is SNEGSKA in the germline V gene (reference sequence). The ends were cut back, 0 bases at V and 9 bases at J, with 18 bases in the middle. DNA for the CDR3: TGCAGTGCTAGAGATATCGTTTTTGAGGGAGGGCAGTACTTC. It is translated as CSARDIVFEGGQYF.

In its sample, this clonotype was seen many times. The chain uses TRBV5-5 and TRBJ1-2, with TRBD1 matching 8 bases. V dropped 2 bases and J dropped 5; count of bases not matched to a gene: 5. The CDR3 extends over 14 amino acids. Germline CDR1 SGHKS, CDR2 YYEKEE (reference sequence). CDR3 coding DNA: TGTGCCAGCAGCTTTCCAGGGGGCGCGTATGGCTACACCTTC. Protein sequence: CASSFPGGAYGYTF.

This clonotype occurred many times. The genes are TRBV28 and TRBJ2-3; no reliable D call. The CDR3 is 13 amino acids. Trimming stripped 5 bases from V and 2 bases from J, with 8 bases between. The germline V gene has CDR1 MDHEN and CDR2 SYDVKM. CDR3 protein: CASSLGITDTQYF. CDR3 in DNA: TGTGCCAGCAGTCTGGGAATCACAGATACGCAGTATTTT.

In this sample, this clonotype turned up a few times. The chain couples TRBV10-1 to TRBJ2-3; no firm D call. The V end lost 4 bases, the J end lost 12 bases, and 14 bases lay between the germline ends. Germline V gene lookup returns CDR1 WNHNN and CDR2 SYGVQD (reference sequence). The CDR3 length is 12 residues. The CDR3 DNA sequence: TGCGCCAGCAGTGCAAGTGGGCTAGTTCAGTATTTT. Translating it yields CASSASGLVQYF.

This rearrangement joins TRBV9 to TRBJ2-6; tentative D call: TRBD1 (5 bases). V lost 5 bases and J 0 bases, leaving 9 bases between the germline ends. In germline, CDR1 is SGDLS, CDR2 YYNGEE. The CDR3 runs to 15 residues. In DNA form, the CDR3 reads TGTGCCAGCAGTACAGGCTCCTCTGGGGCCAACGTCCTGACTTTC. This gives the protein CASSTGSSGANVLTF.

This clonotype was seen repeatedly, ten times or more. The J gene is TRBJ1-5, the V gene TRBV28; 8 bases are a match to TRBD1. This CDR3 region has 15 residues. The ends lost 5 bases at V and 0 bases at J; junction bases unmatched: 3. Germline CDR1 is MDHEN and CDR2 is SYDVKM. The CDR3 nucleotides are TGTGCCAGCAGTAACAGGGGGTTTAGCAATCAGCCCCAGCATTTT. Protein product: CASSNRGFSNQPQHF. The complete variable domain, with remaining parts taken from reference TRBV28 and TRBJ1-5, reads DVKVTQSSRYLVKRTGEKVFLECVQDMDHENMFWYRQDPGLGLRLIYFSYDVKMKEKGDIPEGYSVSREKKERFSLILESASTNQTSMYLCASSNRGFSNQPQHFGDGTRLSIL.

This clonotype was picked up many times. This rearrangement joins TRBV12-3 or TRBV12-4 to TRBJ1-1; D possibly corresponds to TRBD1 (5 bases). V lost 1 base, J lost 4 bases, and 16 bases lay in between. The CDR3 has 16 residues. The CDR3 here is CASSLEGLTWGTEAFF. The CDR3 DNA sequence: TGTGCCAGCAGTTTAGAGGGACTCACCTGGGGCACTGAAGCTTTCTTT.

At least ten counts were recorded for this clonotype. This CDR3 reads CASRTTSGSYNEQFF. CDR3 in DNA: TGTGCCAGTAGGACGACTAGCGGCTCCTACAATGAGCAGTTCTTC. The chain combines TRBV19 with TRBJ2-1; 9 bases align to TRBD2. Germline assignment: CDR1 LNHDA and CDR2 SQIVND (reference sequence). With 6 bases clipped from V and 0 bases from J, the junction kept 3 bases outside the gene matches. CDR3 length equals 15 residues.

The genes are TRBV7-9 and TRBJ1-3; weak D call: TRBD1 (5 bases). Looked up from germline, CDR1 is SEHNR and CDR2 is FQNEAQ (reference sequence). Trimming shortened V by 4 bases and J by 4 bases, and 14 bases separated the two germline ends. The CDR3 consists of 15 residues. The CDR3 DNA is TGTGCCAGCAGCTCCGGGACCCTGGAAGGAAACACCATATATTTT. Protein product: CASSSGTLEGNTIYF.

V is TRBV6-1 and J is TRBJ2-6, with D hard to call. The CDR3 contains 15 residues. Trimming left V 2 bases short and J 0 bases short, with 5 bases between. Germline V lookup: CDR1 MNHNS, CDR2 SASEGT. CDR3 bases: TGTGCCAGCAGTGAAACAGCCTCTGGGGCCAACGTCCTGACTTTC. It translates to CASSETASGANVLTF.

This clonotype has ten or more counts. This sequence joins TRBV5-1 and TRBJ2-3, with 7 nucleotides matching TRBD1. The ends lost 4 bases at V and 1 base at J; junction bases unmatched: 9. Germline V gives CDR1 SGHRS, CDR2 YFSETQ. The CDR3 is made up of 16 amino acids. The DNA of the CDR3 is TGCGCCAGCAGCCAGGGGGTGGTTCGGGGCACAGATACGCAGTATTTT. As protein: CASSQGVVRGTDTQYF. The variable domain in full, with the rest retrieved from reference TRBV5-1 and TRBJ2-3, is KAGVTQTPRYLIKTRGQQVTLSCSPISGHRSVSWYQQTPGQGLQFLFEYFSETQRNKGNFPGRFSGRQFSNSRSEMNVSTLELGDSALYLCASSQGVVRGTDTQYFGPGTRLTVL.

There are many counts of this clonotype. The chain couples TRBV27 to TRBJ2-7; D is perhaps TRBD2 (5 bases). V shed 8 bases and J shed 3 bases, with 17 bases lying between them. Germline V gene data show CDR1 as MNHEY and CDR2 as SMNVEV (reference sequence). The CDR3 spans 14 residues. CDR3 sequence (DNA): TGTGCCAGCCGACGGGGTATTCGGATCTACGAGCAGTACTTC. Its translation is CASRRGIRIYEQYF.

V gene TRBV9 combines with J gene TRBJ2-2; 11 nucleotides line up with TRBD2. V was pared by 0 bases and J by 5 bases, with 9 bases of the junction left unmatched. CDR1 and CDR2 from the germline V gene are SGDLS and YYNGEE. This CDR3 comprises 18 residues. CDR3 loop: CASSVDHGLAGGTGELFF. The CDR3, as DNA: TGTGCCAGCAGCGTAGATCATGGACTAGCGGGCGGAACCGGGGAGCTGTTTTTT.

The V gene is TRBV4-3, the J gene TRBJ2-1; TRBD1 matches at 9 bases. V shed 2 bases and J 7 bases; nucleotides not matched to a gene: 3. The CDR3 is made up of 14 amino acids. From germline, CDR1 is LGHNA and CDR2 YSLEER. The CDR3 is CASSQRTGANEQFF. The DNA of the CDR3 is TGCGCCAGCAGCCAACGGACAGGGGCAAATGAGCAGTTCTTC.

This clonotype has just a few counts. The chain links TRBV10-3 to TRBJ2-7; maybe TRBD2 (6 bases). The CDR3 consists of 15 residues. Trimming removed 0 bases from V and 5 bases from J, with 14 bases in between. Germline values: CDR1 ENHRY, CDR2 SYGVKD. As DNA, the CDR3 is TGTGCCATCAGTGAGTCTACAACGGGAGACGACGAGCAGTACTTC. Translating gives CAISESTTGDDEQYF.

This clonotype was picked up a small number of times. The genes are TRBV19 and TRBJ1-1; D unclear. Deletions cut 3 bases from V and 2 bases from J, with 13 bases between. Germline V CDR1 and CDR2: LNHDA, SQIVND (reference sequence). The length of the CDR3 is 15 residues. The CDR3 spells CASSIAGGVNTEAFF. In DNA form, the CDR3 reads TGTGCCAGTAGTATCGCAGGTGGGGTTAACACTGAAGCTTTCTTT.

This clonotype was counted a few times. The chain carries TRBV4-1 and TRBJ2-7; 7 bases agree with TRBD1. J was trimmed by 1 base and V by 0 bases; bases with no gene match: 12. Germline V gene data show CDR1 as MGHRA and CDR2 as YSYEKL. This CDR3 is built from 18 residues. The CDR3 sequence is CASSQESVPGTVSYEQYF. The CDR3 DNA reads as TGCGCCAGCAGCCAAGAGTCAGTCCCCGGGACAGTGTCCTACGAGCAGTACTTC.

The chain carries TRBV24-1 and TRBJ2-1, with 8 bases matching TRBD2. The length of the CDR3 is 15 residues. The germline V gene encodes CDR1 KGHDR and CDR2 SFDVKD. J gave up 2 bases and V 7 bases, and 6 bases lay outside the gene matches. CDR3 sequence reads: CATRAATSAYNEQFF. For the CDR3, the DNA is TGTGCCACCAGAGCCGCGACTAGCGCCTACAATGAGCAGTTCTTC.

V gene TRBV10-3 combines with J gene TRBJ1-5, with 10 bases aligning to TRBD1. CDR1 and CDR2 (germline): ENHRY, SYGVKD. Unmatched junction bases numbered 1, after V lost 2 bases and J lost 3 bases. The length of the CDR3 is 15 residues. In nucleotides, the CDR3 is TGTGCCATCAGTGAGGGGACAGGGGACAATCAGCCCCAGCATTTT. Protein: CAISEGTGDNQPQHF.

This clonotype was observed at least ten times. The junction differs from germline at one of its ends, possibly a read error. The CDR3: CASSLSRGGTEAFF. In DNA form, the CDR3 reads TGCGCCAGCAGCTTGTCCAGGGGCGGTACTGAAGCTTTCTTT. The V call is TRBV28, the J call TRBJ1-1; maybe TRBD1 (6 bases). This CDR3 is 14 amino acids long. Germline values: CDR1 MDHEN, CDR2 SYDVKM.

The chain is built from TRBV5-5 and TRBJ2-7, with D perhaps matching TRBD1 or TRBD2 (5 bases each). V was pared by 6 bases and J by 0 bases, with 16 bases between. The CDR3 totals 15 residues. Germline V gene sequence: CDR1 SGHKS, CDR2 YYEKEE (reference sequence). The CDR3 bases are TGTGCCAGCACCCGCTCCGGGGCAGGCTCCTACGAGCAGTACTTC. This encodes CASTRSGAGSYEQYF.

This clonotype was observed a handful of times. The chain carries TRBV5-4 and TRBJ2-2, with D tentatively TRBD1 or TRBD2 (6 bases each). Germline V lookup: CDR1 SGHNT, CDR2 YYREEE (reference sequence). CDR3 length equals 17 residues. Trimming pared 0 bases from V and 5 bases from J, leaving 17 bases between. CDR3 amino acids: CASSLVVWGARTGELFF. The CDR3 bases are TGTGCCAGCAGCTTGGTTGTTTGGGGGGCGCGGACCGGGGAGCTGTTTTTT. The full variable domain, rest sourced from reference TRBV5-4 and TRBJ2-2, is ETGVTQSPTHLIKTRGQQVTLRCSSQSGHNTVSWYQQALGQGPQFIFQYYREEENGRGNFPPRFSGLQFPNYSSELNVNALELDDSALYLCASSLVVWGARTGELFFGEGSRLTVL.

This clonotype was observed a handful of times. The chain couples TRBV7-3 to TRBJ1-4, with 8 positions matching TRBD1. CDR1 is SGHTA, CDR2 FQGTGA, per germline. CDR3 size: 14 residues. V dropped 5 bases and J dropped 8; count of bases not matched to a gene: 7. The CDR3: CASSGGQGEEKLFF. DNA of the CDR3: TGTGCCAGCAGCGGCGGACAGGGCGAAGAAAAACTGTTTTTT.

V usage is TRBV5-1 and J usage is TRBJ1-4; D is possibly TRBD1 (5 bases). This CDR3 comprises 13 residues. Trimming stripped 3 bases from V and 8 bases from J, with 11 bases between. CDR1 is SGHRS, CDR2 YFSETQ, per germline. The CDR3 DNA follows: TGCGCCAGCAGCTCCGGGACCGAGGAAAAACTGTTTTTT. Translated, it gives CASSSGTEEKLFF.